This T cell receptor beta chain derives from a study of CD8 T cells in Susac syndrome. Reverse transcription of about 0.45 to 1 ug RNA was carried out with random hexamers. TCRdb ran MiXCR on the immunoSEQ multiplex PCR reads and lists one entry per CDR3 protein. This table holds more than 65,000 distinct CDR3 sequences, around 95% found once. The ends were cut back, 9 bases at V and 1 base at J, with 19 bases in the middle. Germline V lookup: CDR1 MDHEN, CDR2 SYDVKM. The CDR3 extends over 15 amino acids. CD8+ and CD4+ T cells taken from blood had their TCR beta sequenced. The rearrangement links TRBV28 to TRBJ2-7; D may correspond to TRBD1 or TRBD2 (5 bases each). The sequence came from a human donor in good health. The sample was CD8+ T cells from PBMCs. This CDR3 is CASKSPGRNSYEQYF. The CDR3 coding sequence is TGTGCCAGTAAATCTCCGGGACGCAATTCCTACGAGCAGTACTTC.